The 26 T cell receptor beta chains given below trace back to one sample, sequenced in a study of blood T cell repertoires in COVID-19 (TCRdb year 2020). Libraries were made using the immunoSEQ multiplex PCR assay. TCRdb provides this immuneACCESS table in a form limited to in-frame rearrangements. Some clones are lacking; in checked studies, under half of them reflect an unresolved V gene, and why the rest are absent is not known. Present in this sample are 270,000 or so clones, more than 75% of which were seen just once. The ten largest clonotypes hold approximately 2.5% of the sample. Sequencing used PBMCs or T cells enriched from blood (not recorded which). The receptors were gathered from a woman between 40 and 50 years old with acute COVID-19.

This clone was counted once. This sequence joins TRBV7-9 and TRBJ1-1, with 11 positions matching TRBD1. V lost 6 bases to trimming and J lost 7 bases; unmatched junction nucleotides: 10. The CDR3 spans 15 residues. Germline lookup yields CDR1 SEHNR and CDR2 FQNEAQ (reference sequence). The CDR3 DNA reads TGTGCCAGCAGTTCCGGGACAGGGGGAGGAAGTGAAGCTTTCTTT. Amino acids: CASSSGTGGGSEAFF.

V gene TRBV5-1 combines with J gene TRBJ2-3; the match to TRBD2 covers 8 bases. Per the germline V gene, CDR1 is SGHRS and CDR2 is YFSETQ. The CDR3 loop spans 15 amino acids. V was clipped by 0 bases and J by 5 bases; unmatched bases: 5. As DNA, the CDR3 is TGCGCCAGCAGCTTGGCTTTTCGGGGGGGAGATACGCAGTATTTT. It translates to CASSLAFRGGDTQYF.

With regard to this clone: The sample carries other DNA sequences with the same CDR3. J is TRBJ1-1 and V is TRBV20-1; the match to TRBD1 covers 8 bases. Per the germline V gene, CDR1 is DFQATT and CDR2 is SNEGSKA (reference sequence). There are 13 residues in the CDR3. Germline trimming cut 3 bases from V and 4 bases from J; bases unmatched to any gene: 4. Here the CDR3 reads CSASGQGGTEAFF. The DNA for the CDR3 is TGCAGTGCTAGTGGACAGGGAGGCACTGAAGCTTTCTTT.

The rearrangement links TRBV30 to TRBJ1-5, with D possibly matching TRBD1 (5 bases). The V end was cut by 3 bases, the J end by 1 base, with 13 bases between. Germline V gene lookup returns CDR1 GTSNPN and CDR2 SVGIG (reference sequence). The length of the CDR3 is 15 residues. In DNA, the CDR3 is TGTGCCTGGAGCATGGGGAAGGGGAGCAATCAGCCCCAGCATTTT. As protein: CAWSMGKGSNQPQHF. Filled out from reference TRBV30 and TRBJ1-5, the complete variable domain reads SQTIHQWPATLVQPVGSPLSLECTVEGTSNPNLYWYRQAAGRGLQLLFYSVGIGQISSEVPQNLSASRPQDRQFILSSKKLLLSDSGFYLCAWSMGKGSNQPQHFGDGTRLSIL.

The genes are TRBV9 and TRBJ1-6; no clear D. From germline, CDR1 is SGDLS and CDR2 YYNGEE. V gave up 4 bases and J gave up 3 bases, with 17 bases separating them. The CDR3 runs 17 residues. The CDR3 nucleotides are TGTGCCAGCAGCCGAGAGGCCTCCGCAGACTATAATTCACCCCTCCACTTT. Its translation is CASSREASADYNSPLHF.

The chain links TRBV2 to TRBJ2-5; TRBD2 matches at 8 bases. Germline V gives CDR1 SNHLY, CDR2 FYNNEI. Losses at the gene ends were 0 bases for V and 5 bases for J; bases not matched to a gene: 5. The length of the CDR3 is 15 residues. CDR3 protein: CASSEAPGREETQYF. The CDR3 DNA reads TGTGCCAGCAGTGAAGCACCCGGGAGGGAGGAGACCCAGTACTTC.

This rearrangement joins TRBV5-1 to TRBJ2-3, with 8 bases aligning to TRBD1. Germline CDR1 SGHRS, CDR2 YFSETQ. Trimming removed 5 bases from V and 6 bases from J; junction bases left unmatched: 5. The CDR3 extends over 13 amino acids. The CDR3, as DNA: TGCGCCAGCAGTGTGACAGGGGATGATACGCAGTATTTT. Translation gives CASSVTGDDTQYF.

The chain recombines TRBV27 with TRBJ2-7, with 10 bases that match TRBD1. Germline CDR1 and CDR2: MNHEY and SMNVEV (reference sequence). CDR3 size: 16 residues. The V segment lost 4 bases and the J segment 4 bases; nucleotides outside the gene matches: 10. The chain's CDR3 is CASSSRDRGRGYEQYF. The CDR3 DNA sequence: TGTGCCAGCAGTTCCCGCGACAGGGGGCGCGGGTACGAGCAGTACTTC.

The chain joins TRBV3-1 (or the pseudogene TRBV3-2) to TRBJ2-2; TRBD2 agrees at 10 bases. The CDR3 is 15 amino acids. V trimming: 4 bases; J trimming: 6 bases; junction bases outside the gene matches: 5. The germline V gene encodes CDR1 LGHDT and CDR2 YNNKEL (reference sequence). The CDR3 region is CASSPAGGRAGELFF. DNA for the CDR3: TGTGCCAGCAGCCCAGCGGGGGGGCGGGCCGGGGAGCTGTTTTTT.

This rearrangement joins TRBV5-5 to TRBJ2-2, with 8 positions matching TRBD1. The junction had 10 bases not matched to a gene; V was cut back by 4 bases and J by 5 bases. The germline V gene has CDR1 SGHKS and CDR2 YYEKEE (reference sequence). This CDR3 spans 16 amino acids. CDR3 in amino acids: CASSHIGTGGTGELFF. The CDR3 nucleotides are TGTGCCAGCAGCCATATAGGGACAGGTGGTACCGGGGAGCTGTTTTTT. The whole variable domain, filled in from reference TRBV5-5 and TRBJ2-2, reads DAGVTQSPTHLIKTRGQQVTLRCSPISGHKSVSWYQQVLGQGPQFIFQYYEKEERGRGNFPDRFSARQFPNYSSELNVNALLLGDSALYLCASSHIGTGGTGELFFGEGSRLTVL.

In its sample, this clone was seen once. This sequence joins TRBV5-1 and TRBJ1-2; TRBD1 matches 7 bases. V lost 3 bases to trimming and J lost 4 bases; unmatched junction nucleotides: 9. From germline, CDR1 is SGHRS and CDR2 YFSETQ. This CDR3 is built from 15 residues. CDR3: CASSSSGGKAYGYTF. The CDR3 bases are TGCGCCAGCAGCTCCTCAGGGGGTAAGGCCTATGGCTACACCTTC. Based on the CDR3 plus reference TRBV5-1 and TRBJ1-2, the full variable domain is KAGVTQTPRYLIKTRGQQVTLSCSPISGHRSVSWYQQTPGQGLQFLFEYFSETQRNKGNFPGRFSGRQFSNSRSEMNVSTLELGDSALYLCASSSSGGKAYGYTFGSGTRLTVV.

The J gene is TRBJ1-1, the V gene TRBV21-1; the DNA was not used to check the table's D call, TRBD1. TRBV21-1 is a pseudogene segment. The CDR3 extends over 15 amino acids. This CDR3 reads CASSKRPEGAAEAFF. The CDR3 DNA sequence: TGTGCCAGCAGCAAAAGACCAGAGGGGGCTGCTGAAGCTTTCTTT.

The chain uses TRBV4-1 and TRBJ1-4; 8 bases line up with TRBD1. Trimming removed 4 bases from V and 8 bases from J; junction bases left unmatched: 9. Germline assignment: CDR1 MGHRA and CDR2 YSYEKL. The length of the CDR3 is 15 residues. In DNA, the CDR3 is TGCGCCAGCAGCCGCCCCAGGGGGCCGGGAGAAAAACTGTTTTTT. Amino acids: CASSRPRGPGEKLFF.

The J gene is TRBJ2-2, the V gene TRBV4-1; perhaps TRBD1 as D (6 bases). The CDR3 has 17 amino acids. V lost 0 bases and J lost 4, with 15 bases in between. The germline V gene encodes CDR1 MGHRA and CDR2 YSYEKL. The CDR3 bases are TGCGCCAGCAGCCAAGAACCGGTAGGGGACACCACCGGGGAGCTGTTTTTT. Amino acid sequence: CASSQEPVGDTTGELFF.

The J gene is TRBJ2-4, the V gene TRBV18; 9 nucleotides align to TRBD1. Germline V gene lookup returns CDR1 KGHSH and CDR2 LQKENI. The CDR3 extends over 17 amino acids. The ends lost 3 bases at V and 3 bases at J; junction bases unmatched: 9. CDR3 nucleotides: TGTGCCAGCTCACCGTTCGGGACAGGGTTTGACAAAAACATTCAGTACTTC. It specifies CASSPFGTGFDKNIQYF.

A single count supports this clone. The gene calls are TRBV24-1 and TRBJ2-3; the D is unclear. CDR3 length equals 14 residues. CDR1 is KGHDR and CDR2 is SFDVKD in the germline V gene. V was cut by 2 bases and J by 4 bases, with 9 bases left in between. CDR3 DNA: TGTGCCACCAGTGATTCTGCGACACCAGATACGCAGTATTTT. Residues: CATSDSATPDTQYF.

This chain links TRBV5-5 with TRBJ1-3; D may be TRBD1 (6 bases). V was cut by 0 bases and J by 4 bases, with 14 bases left in between. The V gene's germline CDR1 is SGHKS and CDR2 YYEKEE (reference sequence). The CDR3 is 16 residues long. CDR3 nucleotides: TGTGCCAGCAGCTTGGCCCGGGGGGGCGGCGGAAACACCATATATTTT. Translated: CASSLARGGGGNTIYF.

The chain recombines TRBV25-1 with TRBJ2-1, with D perhaps matching TRBD2 (5 bases). The CDR3 has 15 residues. Germline V gene lookup returns CDR1 MGHDK and CDR2 SYGVNS. Trimming shortened V by 6 bases and J by 1 base, and 13 bases separated the two germline ends. CDR3 DNA sequence: TGTGCCAGCAGCGTCTTAGGAGGTTCCTACAATGAGCAGTTCTTC. Translation: CASSVLGGSYNEQFF.

V usage is TRBV29-1 and J usage is TRBJ2-2; 8 nucleotides agree with TRBD1. The length of the CDR3 is 15 residues. CDR1 is SQVTM, CDR2 ANQGSEA, per germline. The ends lost 6 bases at V and 2 bases at J; junction bases unmatched: 8. This chain's CDR3 is CSVRTGPVNTGELFF. CDR3 nucleotide sequence: TGCAGCGTCAGGACAGGGCCCGTCAACACCGGGGAGCTGTTTTTT.

The V and J genes are TRBV10-3 and TRBJ2-1; D gene unclear. V was trimmed by 5 bases and J by 8 bases, leaving 10 bases between them. CDR3 length: 12 amino acids. The germline CDR1 and CDR2 sequences are ENHRY and SYGVKD. CDR3 sequence (DNA): TGTGCCATCAGTTCCTCCTCGGATGAGCAGTTCTTC. It is translated as CAISSSSDEQFF.

The rearrangement joins TRBV2 to TRBJ1-1; TRBD1 is a possible D gene (5 bases). The germline CDR1 and CDR2 sequences are SNHLY and FYNNEI. There are 13 residues in the CDR3. The V end was cut by 6 bases, the J end by 4 bases, with 12 bases between. DNA for the CDR3: TGTGCCAGCAGGAAGGGGATTGTCACTGAAGCTTTCTTT. As protein: CASRKGIVTEAFF.

The rearrangement joins TRBV9 to TRBJ2-7, with D uncertain. CDR3 length: 10 residues. Germline CDR1 is SGDLS and CDR2 is YYNGEE. The germline V and J ends were trimmed by 6 bases and 12 bases, with 13 bases remaining between them. The CDR3 here is CASILKAPYF. The CDR3 DNA reads TGTGCCAGCATTCTCAAAGCCCCGTACTTC.

The V gene is TRBV18, the J gene TRBJ2-1, with TRBD2 matching over 9 bases. Trimming took 2 bases from V and 8 from J; bases not matched to a gene: 7. Germline V gene data show CDR1 as KGHSH and CDR2 as LQKENI. The CDR3 covers 15 residues. The CDR3 region has the DNA TGTGCCAGCTCACCATTAGCGGGAGTGCATGATGAGCAGTTCTTC. It specifies CASSPLAGVHDEQFF.

The rearrangement uses TRBV6-1 and TRBJ2-7; no clear D. CDR3 length: 17 residues. Germline V gene data show CDR1 as MNHNS and CDR2 as SASEGT. Trimming removed 0 bases at V and 0 bases at J, with 15 bases between. CDR3 amino acids: CASSEALETVSSYEQYF. CDR3 sequence (DNA): TGTGCCAGCAGTGAAGCGCTTGAGACTGTCAGCTCCTACGAGCAGTACTTC.

For the CDR3, the DNA is TGCGCCAGCAGGGGTGTTTCCGGGACAGGGTATGGCTACACCTTC. This translates into CASRGVSGTGYGYTF. V gene TRBV5-1 combines with J gene TRBJ1-2, with 9 bases identical to TRBD1. The V and J ends lost 5 bases and 5 bases, in that order; junction bases with no gene match: 10. This CDR3 comprises 15 residues. Germline V gene sequence: CDR1 SGHRS, CDR2 YFSETQ.

V is TRBV5-1 and J is TRBJ1-5, with D possibly being TRBD1 (6 bases). The CDR3 runs 14 residues. Germline CDR1 SGHRS, CDR2 YFSETQ. The ends were cut back, 4 bases at V and 3 bases at J, with 11 bases in the middle. The CDR3 coding sequence is TGCGCCAGCAGCCTGGGGGCACCCAATCAGCCCCAGCATTTT. Translated, it gives CASSLGAPNQPQHF.